The clone carrying this T cell receptor beta chain is labeled as medium-sized (0.01 to 0.1%). Its antigen is unidentified. The germline and genes are mouse ones. The sequenced fragment ends 1 residue before the CDR3 boundary, so the rest is inferred from the germline J gene. The sample comes from a study of tissue T cells after allogeneic stem cell transplantation. Notes on the study in general: Only a limited share of tissue TCRs appeared in blood or spleen. Few T cell clones were shared across patients, but motif clusters showed tissue-specific shared signatures. TCR repertoires tracked anatomic similarity, regardless of disease or transplant status.

The table came from immunoSEQ multiplex PCR; TCRdb's copy has only in-frame clones and leaves some out. The profile covers some 5,000 clones, with roughly 30% appearing a single time and 6.5% to 8% taken by the ten largest. This CDR3 has 14 amino acids. Germline V gene sequence: CDR1 LGHNA, CDR2 YSYQKL. The ends were cut back, 4 bases at V and 1 base at J, with 9 bases in the middle. The time point: mouse harvest day 14 after allogeneic transplant. The graft held 10^6 splenic CD5+ T cells and 10^7 T-cell-depleted bone marrow cells. B6 (H2b) cells into BALB/c (H2d) mice; tissues taken at day 7 or 14. The rearrangement links TRBV2 to TRBJ2-3; D might be TRBD1 or TRBD2, each matching 5 bases. The sequencing sample was made of skin. The sequence came from a female BALB/c mouse given C57BL/6 T cells with graft-versus-host disease after an allogeneic hematopoietic cell transplant. CDR3 bases read: TGTGCCAGCAGCCCTCGGGGCGGTGCAGAAACGCTGTAT. Translating it yields CASSPRGGAETLY. The whole CDR3 region reads CASSPRGGAETLYF.